This TCR beta chain came from a study of cytomegalovirus exposure and HLA in healthy donors. About this clone: Its antigen is still unknown.

Generated by immunoSEQ multiplex PCR, the TCRdb table keeps only in-frame clones and is missing some. The top ten hold 5% to 7% of the sample, which has roughly 150,000 clones, 85% to 90% seen once. Overall study findings and caveats: The classifier reportedly diagnosed cytomegalovirus status with high specificity and sensitivity. The majority of TCR sequences were rare, yet some public TCRs appeared in many donors.

The CDR3 runs 15 residues. After removal of 5 bases from V and 3 bases from J, the junction contained 3 bases not matched to a gene. Germline CDR1 and CDR2: SGHTA and FQGTGA. The TCR was taken from a woman aged 25-40 years in good health and CMV-seronegative. The source material was PBMCs. The chain links TRBV7-3 to TRBJ2-2, with 10 bases that match TRBD2. The CDR3 sequence: CASSPSGGYTGELFF. CDR3 in DNA: TGTGCCAGCAGCCCTAGCGGGGGATACACCGGGGAGCTGTTTTTT.